The sequence of this T cell receptor beta chain was determined in a study of T-cell reconstitution after alpha-beta-depleted transplantation in children. General study points: Expanded clones from the graft, numbering several hundred, reportedly supplied alpha-beta T cells about two months after transplant.

About this clonotype itself: The antigen remains unidentified.

This CDR3 has 14 amino acids. Germline-derived CDR1 and CDR2 are SGHTA and FQGTGA. V was clipped by 5 bases and J by 5 bases, with 13 bases between them. Unique molecular identifiers featured in how the TCRbeta library was prepared. TCRdb fed the PCR reads into MiXCR, producing one record per CDR3 protein. The repertoire holds around 120,000 distinct CDR3 sequences, with about 21% as singletons. The origin of this receptor is a male patient aged 2-15 years who had a stem cell transplant for chronic granulomatous disease, so the T cells may come from the graft donor. This rearrangement joins TRBV7-3 to TRBJ2-1; D call uncertain. Material: PBMCs, mostly from graft donor cells, obtained 180 days after TCRalphabeta/CD19-depleted stem cell transplant. CDR3 amino acids: CASSPIGEHNEQFF. DNA of the CDR3: TGTGCCAGCAGCCCTATAGGCGAGCACAATGAGCAGTTCTTC.